This entry lists 19 T cell receptor beta chains sequenced from one sample in a study of shared clonotypes between healthy human individuals. The assay was immunoSEQ multiplex PCR, and TCRdb's table has in-frame clones only and misses some. The sample comprises roughly 1 million clones, about 80% of which are singletons, and 0.5% to 0.6% rests with the top ten. Sequencing input: memory CD4+ T cells from PBMCs. The subset here: CD45RA-negative fraction. The receptors originated from a man between 18 and 35 years old in good health. Some clones in this sample may be carry-over from other donors' samples.

V gene TRBV7-7 combines with J gene TRBJ2-5; a weak D match, TRBD1 (6 bases). Germline assignment: CDR1 SSHAT and CDR2 FNYEAQ (reference sequence). Trimming took 0 bases from V and 9 from J, leaving 11 bases between them. The CDR3 contains 13 residues. The CDR3 loop is CASSLAGQGSQYF. The CDR3, as DNA: TGTGCCAGCAGCTTAGCGGGACAAGGATCCCAGTACTTC.

The sample holds a few counts of this clone. CDR3 protein: CASAGTNTEAFF. CDR3 bases: TGTGCCAGCGCAGGGACGAACACTGAAGCTTTCTTT. The gene calls are TRBV28 and TRBJ1-1; D might be TRBD1 (5 bases). Germline V gene data show CDR1 as MDHEN and CDR2 as SYDVKM. V lost 8 bases, J lost 1 base, and 8 bases lay in between. This CDR3 region has 12 residues.

The chain links TRBV6-1 to TRBJ1-5, with 7 positions matching TRBD1. The J segment lost 3 bases and the V segment lost 5 bases, leaving 7 bases of the junction unmatched. Germline V gives CDR1 MNHNS, CDR2 SASEGT. This CDR3 region has 15 residues. CDR3 amino acids: CASSKRGLDNQPQHF. The CDR3 region has the DNA TGTGCCAGCAGTAAGAGGGGGCTTGACAATCAGCCCCAGCATTTT.

In this sample, this clone turned up many times. The V gene is TRBV5-6, the J gene TRBJ2-6; D ambiguous. This CDR3 region has 15 residues. V gave up 4 bases and J gave up 0 bases, with 8 bases separating them. CDR1 and CDR2 from the germline V gene are SGHDT and YYEEEE. CDR3 in DNA: TGTGCCAGCAGCCCAGGTCGCTCTGGGGCCAACGTCCTGACTTTC. It specifies CASSPGRSGANVLTF. The full variable domain, with the rest looked up from reference TRBV5-6 and TRBJ2-6, is DAGVTQSPTHLIKTRGQQVTLRCSPKSGHDTVSWYQQALGQGPQFIFQYYEEEERQRGNFPDRFSGHQFPNYSSELNVNALLLGDSALYLCASSPGRSGANVLTFGAGSRLTVL.

The CDR3 DNA follows: TGTGCCAGTAGTCCGCGCCCAGGGGGGGATCTCTACGAGCAGTACTTC. It codes for CASSPRPGGDLYEQYF. The J gene is TRBJ2-7, the V gene TRBV19; TRBD1 or TRBD2 may be the D gene (7 bases each). Trimming stripped 5 bases from V and 3 bases from J, with 20 bases between. CDR1 and CDR2 from the germline V gene are LNHDA and SQIVND (reference sequence). The CDR3 runs 16 residues.

This chain uses TRBV7-2 with TRBJ1-5, with 7 bases matching TRBD1. Germline V gives CDR1 SGHTA, CDR2 FQGNSA. The CDR3 sequence is 13 residues long. V gave up 2 bases and J gave up 12 bases; unmatched junction bases: 7. CDR3 sequence (DNA): TGTGCCAGCAGCTTAACGGGACAGCTAGACCAGCATTTT. Translating it yields CASSLTGQLDQHF.

V usage is TRBV19 and J usage is TRBJ2-2; D gene ambiguous. The CDR3 spans 13 residues. Germline-derived CDR1 and CDR2 are LNHDA and SQIVND (reference sequence). V was clipped by 5 bases and J by 5 bases, with 9 bases between them. The CDR3 DNA reads TGTGCCAGTAGTGCCTCTGGGACCGGGGAGCTGTTTTTT. Its translation is CASSASGTGELFF. The entire variable domain, with the rest obtained from reference TRBV19 and TRBJ2-2, is as follows: DGGITQSPKYLFRKEGQNVTLSCEQNLNHDAMYWYRQDPGQGLRLIYYSQIVNDFQKGDIAEGYSVSREKKESFPLTVTSAQKNPTAFYLCASSASGTGELFFGEGSRLTVL.

This clone showed up just a few times. The genes are TRBV27 and TRBJ2-5; TRBD1 matches 9 bases. Losses at the gene ends were 5 bases for V and 11 bases for J; bases not matched to a gene: 15. The length of the CDR3 is 15 residues. The V gene's germline CDR1 is MNHEY and CDR2 SMNVEV (reference sequence). CDR3 nucleotide sequence: TGTGCCAGCAGTGATCAGGGGACAGGGAATTGGAAGCAGTACTTC. Translating gives CASSDQGTGNWKQYF.

This clone showed up just once. V is TRBV5-1 and J is TRBJ2-7; D is ambiguous. The CDR3 is 12 amino acids. The V end lost 2 bases, the J end lost 7 bases, and 10 bases lay between the germline ends. The germline V gene has CDR1 SGHRS and CDR2 YFSETQ. The DNA for the CDR3 is TGCGCCAGCAGCTTATTCACAAATGAGCAGTACTTC. Translating it yields CASSLFTNEQYF.

The chain recombines TRBV19 with TRBJ2-7; D is uncertain. Deletions cut 4 bases from V and 0 bases from J, with 10 bases between. The CDR3 runs to 14 residues. Germline CDR1 reads LNHDA; CDR2 reads SQIVND (reference sequence). The CDR3 coding sequence is TGTGCCAGTAGTAGTTATCCCAGCTCCTACGAGCAGTACTTC. Its protein product is CASSSYPSSYEQYF.

The rearrangement links TRBV27 to TRBJ2-1, with 9 bases that match TRBD1. The CDR3 length is 14 residues. The V and J ends lost 2 bases and 5 bases, in that order; junction bases with no gene match: 1. The germline CDR1 and CDR2 sequences are MNHEY and SMNVEV (reference sequence). CDR3 in amino acids: CASSLGTGHNEQFF. The CDR3 region has the DNA TGTGCCAGCAGTTTAGGGACAGGGCACAATGAGCAGTTCTTC.

V and J are TRBV15 and TRBJ2-5, with D possibly being TRBD1 (6 bases). From germline, CDR1 is LNHNV and CDR2 YYDKDF (reference sequence). The CDR3 is 16 amino acids. The V end lost 1 base, the J end lost 2 bases, and 14 bases lay between the germline ends. The chain's CDR3 is CATSRGGQDPQETQYF. CDR3 nucleotide sequence: TGTGCCACCAGCAGAGGGGGGCAGGACCCTCAAGAGACCCAGTACTTC.

The CDR3 DNA follows: TGTGCCAGCAGCCAAGGAAGGGGGGCGTCCTACGAGCAGTACTTC. Amino acid sequence: CASSQGRGASYEQYF. This chain joins TRBV7-2 and TRBJ2-7; D assignment may be TRBD1 or TRBD2 (6 bases each). V was clipped by 5 bases and J by 1 base, with 15 bases between them. This CDR3 is built from 15 residues. CDR1 SGHTA and CDR2 FQGNSA come from the germline V gene.

This clone was detected once. The CDR3 here is CASSSQGLSEAFF. DNA of the CDR3: TGCGCCAGCAGTTCACAGGGGCTCTCTGAAGCTTTCTTT. The J gene is TRBJ1-1, the V gene TRBV5-1; 7 nucleotides align to TRBD1. The CDR3 extends over 13 amino acids. Losses at the gene ends were 5 bases for V and 6 bases for J; bases not matched to a gene: 7. The germline V gene encodes CDR1 SGHRS and CDR2 YFSETQ.

The chain combines TRBV30 with TRBJ2-7; D perhaps matches TRBD1 (6 bases). CDR1 GTSNPN and CDR2 SVGIG come from the germline V gene (reference sequence). This CDR3 spans 15 amino acids. V was clipped by 6 bases and J by 4 bases, with 22 bases between them. The CDR3 DNA follows: TGTGCCTGCCGGCCGATACAGGGCTTGAAATACGAGCAGTACTTC. Its protein product is CACRPIQGLKYEQYF.

V is TRBV27 and J is TRBJ2-3; tentatively, D is TRBD2 (6 bases). CDR3 length: 14 residues. Trimming stripped 1 base from V and 4 bases from J, with 9 bases between. The germline V gene has CDR1 MNHEY and CDR2 SMNVEV (reference sequence). CDR3 region: CASSLLLAPDTQYF. CDR3 nucleotide sequence: TGTGCCAGCAGTTTATTACTAGCCCCAGATACGCAGTATTTT.

The chain combines TRBV30 with TRBJ2-3, with 10 bases that match TRBD2. Unmatched junction bases numbered 7, after V lost 1 base and J lost 0 bases. CDR1 GTSNPN and CDR2 SVGIG come from the germline V gene (reference sequence). CDR3 length: 17 residues. The chain's CDR3 is CAWSGLAGEGSTDTQYF. The CDR3 coding sequence is TGTGCCTGGAGTGGGCTAGCGGGAGAGGGAAGCACAGATACGCAGTATTTT.

This chain joins TRBV28 and TRBJ2-5; D could derive from TRBD1 or TRBD2 (5 bases each). CDR1 is MDHEN and CDR2 is SYDVKM in the germline V gene. Trimming shortened V by 2 bases and J by 3 bases, and 19 bases separated the two germline ends. This CDR3 contains 17 residues. CDR3 DNA: TGTGCCAGCAGTTTAATCGGTAAGTCGAGGGGAGAAGAGACCCAGTACTTC. Translating gives CASSLIGKSRGEETQYF.

The genes are TRBV18 and TRBJ2-5; 14 bases fit TRBD2. The CDR3 covers 16 residues. The V gene end was trimmed by 3 bases and the J gene end by 4 bases; junction bases not matched to a gene: 4. The V gene's germline CDR1 is KGHSH and CDR2 LQKENI. The CDR3 spells CASSPRLAGGGETQYF. The CDR3 DNA is TGTGCCAGCTCACCGAGACTAGCGGGAGGGGGAGAGACCCAGTACTTC. Supplemented by reference TRBV18 and TRBJ2-5, the full variable domain reads NAGVMQNPRHLVRRRGQEARLRCSPMKGHSHVYWYRQLPEEGLKFMVYLQKENIIDESGMPKERFSAEFPKEGPSILRIQQVVRGDSAAYFCASSPRLAGGGETQYFGPGTRLLVL.